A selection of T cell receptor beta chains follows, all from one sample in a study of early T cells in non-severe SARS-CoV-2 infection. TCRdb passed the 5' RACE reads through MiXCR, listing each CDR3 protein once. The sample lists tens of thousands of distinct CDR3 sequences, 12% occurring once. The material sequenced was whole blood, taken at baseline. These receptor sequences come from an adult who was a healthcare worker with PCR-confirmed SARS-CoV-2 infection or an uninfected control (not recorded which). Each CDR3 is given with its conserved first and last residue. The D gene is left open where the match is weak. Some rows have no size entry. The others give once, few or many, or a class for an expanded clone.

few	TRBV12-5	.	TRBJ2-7	CASGPQEGSIGHEQYF	TGTGCTAGTGGCCCACAAGAGGGGTCTATTGGGCACGAGCAGTACTTC
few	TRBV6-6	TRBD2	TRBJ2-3	CASSYSGQRGGPHTQYF	TGTGCCAGCAGTTACTCGGGTCAGCGGGGGGGCCCCCATACGCAGTATTTT
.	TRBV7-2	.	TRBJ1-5	CASSFNGNQPQHF	TGTGCCAGCAGCTTTAACGGAAATCAGCCCCAGCATTTT
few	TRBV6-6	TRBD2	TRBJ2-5	CASSQLAGETQYF	TGTGCCAGCAGCCAACTAGCGGGGGAGACCCAGTACTTC
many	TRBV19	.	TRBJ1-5	CASSEKSNQPQHF	TGTGCCAGTAGTGAGAAGTCCAATCAGCCCCAGCATTTT
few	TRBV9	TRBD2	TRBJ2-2	CASSVESGRVTGELFF	TGTGCCAGCAGCGTAGAGAGCGGGAGAGTAACCGGGGAGCTGTTTTTT
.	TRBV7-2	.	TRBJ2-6	CASSLARAGANVLTF	TGTGCCAGCAGCCTTGCCAGGGCCGGGGCCAACGTCCTGACTTTC
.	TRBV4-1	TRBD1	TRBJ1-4	CASSKTGTGDEKLFF	TGCGCCAGCAGCAAAACCGGGACAGGGGATGAAAAACTGTTTTTT
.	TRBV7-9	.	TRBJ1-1	CASSPGRPRDTEAFF	TGTGCCAGCAGCCCAGGGAGGCCTCGTGACACTGAAGCTTTCTTT
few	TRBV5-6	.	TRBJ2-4	CASSLDLVGGNIQYF	TGTGCCAGCAGCTTGGATTTGGTGGGTGGAAACATTCAGTACTTC
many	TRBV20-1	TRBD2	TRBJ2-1	CSARATSGRASEQFF	TGCAGTGCTAGAGCGACTAGCGGGAGGGCAAGTGAGCAGTTCTTC
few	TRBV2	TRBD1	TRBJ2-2	CASSGSGGWATGELFF	TGTGCCAGCAGTGGATCAGGGGGCTGGGCGACCGGGGAGCTGTTTTTT
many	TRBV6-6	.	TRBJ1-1	CASSLTGPRNTEAFF	TGTGCCAGCAGTCTGACGGGACCCAGGAACACTGAAGCTTTCTTT
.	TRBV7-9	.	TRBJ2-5	CASSPVWGVETQYF	TGTGCCAGCAGCCCCGTCTGGGGGGTAGAGACCCAGTACTTC
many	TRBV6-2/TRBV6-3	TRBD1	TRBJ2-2	CASNRPGTGENGELFF	TGTGCCAGCAATCGTCCCGGGACAGGGGAAAACGGGGAGCTGTTTTTT
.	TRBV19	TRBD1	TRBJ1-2	CASRPGGAYGYTF	TGTGCCAGTAGACCAGGGGGGGCCTATGGCTACACCTTC
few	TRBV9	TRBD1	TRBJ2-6	CASSSPTGEAGANVLTF	TGTGCCAGCAGCTCCCCGACAGGGGAAGCTGGGGCCAACGTCCTGACTTTC
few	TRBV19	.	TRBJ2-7	CASSLMGEQYF	TGTGCCAGTAGCTTAATGGGGGAGCAGTACTTC
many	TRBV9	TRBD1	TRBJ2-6	CASSVSLRQGASSGANVLTF	TGTGCCAGCAGCGTATCCTTACGACAGGGCGCTAGCTCTGGGGCCAACGTCCTGACTTTC
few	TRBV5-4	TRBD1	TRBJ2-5	CASSYGTGVETQYF	TGTGCCAGCAGCTACGGGACAGGGGTTGAGACCCAGTACTTC
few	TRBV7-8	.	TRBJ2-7	CASSLAGRVQYF	TGTGCCAGCAGCTTAGCCGGCAGGGTGCAGTACTTC
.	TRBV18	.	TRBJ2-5	CASSPLHQVTQYF	TGTGCCAGCTCACCCCTCCACCAAGTGACCCAGTACTTC
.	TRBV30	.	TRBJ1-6	CAWSAGSDSPLHF	TGTGCCTGGAGTGCAGGGAGCGATTCACCCCTCCACTTT
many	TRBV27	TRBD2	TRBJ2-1	CASSLGVSGRGVEQFF	TGTGCCAGCAGTTTAGGGGTTAGCGGGAGGGGGGTAGAGCAGTTCTTC
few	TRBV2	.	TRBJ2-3	CASMDSDTQYF	TGTGCCAGCATGGATTCAGATACGCAGTATTTT
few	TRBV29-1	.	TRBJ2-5	CSVQITGKGETQYF	TGCAGCGTTCAAATCACAGGGAAGGGAGAGACCCAGTACTTC
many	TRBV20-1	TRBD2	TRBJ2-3	CSASGLAGVIDTQYF	TGCAGTGCTAGCGGACTAGCGGGAGTAATAGATACGCAGTATTTT
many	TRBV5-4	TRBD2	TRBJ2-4	CASSLVAGGGNIQYF	TGTGCCAGCAGCTTGGTGGCGGGAGGAGGGAACATTCAGTACTTC
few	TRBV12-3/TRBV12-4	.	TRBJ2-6	CASPLGSGANVLTF	TGTGCCAGCCCCCTGGGCTCTGGGGCCAACGTCCTGACTTTC
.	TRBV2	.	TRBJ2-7	CASRIRALLEQYF	TGTGCCAGCCGGATCCGGGCCCTTCTAGAGCAGTACTTC
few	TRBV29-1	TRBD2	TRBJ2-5	CSVDFGGFRRWETQYF	TGCAGCGTTGATTTCGGGGGGTTTAGAAGGTGGGAGACCCAGTACTTC
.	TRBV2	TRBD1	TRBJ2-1	CASSVPGQGVSSYNEQFF	TGTGCCAGCAGTGTCCCGGGACAGGGGGTGAGCTCCTACAATGAGCAGTTCTTC
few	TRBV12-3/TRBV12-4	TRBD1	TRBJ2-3	CASSQQGGLQYF	TGTGCCAGCAGTCAACAGGGGGGTCTCCAATATTTT
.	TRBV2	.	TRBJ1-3	CASSETRATGNTIYF	TGTGCCAGCAGTGAAACCAGGGCAACTGGAAACACCATATATTTT
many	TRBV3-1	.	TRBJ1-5	CASSERQGNQPQHF	TGTGCCAGCAGCGAGCGACAGGGCAATCAGCCCCAGCATTTT
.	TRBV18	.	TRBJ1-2	CASSPETDYGYTF	TGTGCCAGCTCACCAGAGACGGACTATGGCTACACCTTC
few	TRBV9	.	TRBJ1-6	CASSVRQNSPLHF	TGTGCCAGCAGCGTAAGACAGAATTCACCCCTCCACTTT
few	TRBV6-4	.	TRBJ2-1	CASSEGGGSYNEQFF	TGTGCCAGCAGTGAGGGGGGAGGATCCTACAATGAGCAGTTCTTC
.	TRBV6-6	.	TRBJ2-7	CASSYQSGHEQYF	TGTGCCAGCAGTTATCAATCGGGTCACGAGCAGTACTTC
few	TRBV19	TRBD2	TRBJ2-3	CATLAGAGGTQYF	TGTGCCACCCTAGCGGGAGCTGGGGGTACGCAGTATTTT
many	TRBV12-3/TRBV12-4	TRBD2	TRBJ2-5	CASSLAWTRLGETQYF	TGTGCCAGCAGTTTAGCCTGGACTAGGCTTGGGGAGACCCAGTACTTC
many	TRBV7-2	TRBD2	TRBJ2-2	CASSPGGAPGELFF	TGTGCCAGCAGCCCCGGGGGGGCCCCCGGGGAGCTGTTTTTT
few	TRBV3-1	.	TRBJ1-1	CASSQPNGGHSEAFF	TGTGCCAGCAGCCAACCCAACGGGGGGCATTCTGAAGCTTTCTTT
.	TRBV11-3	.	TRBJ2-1	CASRRQRFGDEQFF	TGTGCCAGCAGGAGACAGAGATTTGGGGATGAGCAGTTCTTC
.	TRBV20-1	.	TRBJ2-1	CSPDGSRSSSYNEQFF	TGCAGTCCCGATGGCTCTAGGTCGAGCTCCTACAATGAGCAGTTCTTC